A single sample gave rise to the 32 T cell receptor delta chains below, sequenced in a study of γδ T cells in repeated Plasmodium falciparum infection. Vgamma9/Vdelta2+ and Vdelta2-negative gammadelta T cells were flow-sorted from PBMC for bulk sequencing. TCRdb called clones from the multiplex PCR reads again using CATT. The repertoire consists of roughly 93,000 delta-chain clones, with more than 1.4% occurring once and the leading ten covering 8.5% to 10%. Sequencing was performed on gamma-delta T cells from blood. The receptors here all came from a pool of human donors (malaria-infected and uninfected, not separated).

As regards this clone: TCRdb records a much larger clone's protein for this DNA, with a difference at residue 18 that likely arises from a read error; the protein given is the translation of the DNA. The J gene went uncalled, whereas the V gene is TRDV2; the table's D call, TRDD3, has no DNA check behind it. The CDR3 has 19 amino acids. CDR1 is GEAIGNYY, CDR2 EKD, per germline. CDR3 region: CACDLVGDTRIKGTDKLTF. The DNA for the CDR3 is TGTGCCTGTGACCTAGTGGGGGATACGCGTATTAAAGGCACCGATAAACTCACCTTT.

This clone was counted a few times. The amino acid sequence in TCRdb belongs to a much larger clone and departs from this DNA's translation at residue 17, likely a sequencing read error; the sequence shown is translated from the DNA. The chain links TRDV2 to TRDJ3, with 8 bases matching TRDD3. TCRdb leaves out the J gene; it was filled in here by matching the DNA to germline. The germline gives CDR1 GEAIGNYY, CDR2 EKD. The CDR3 consists of 22 residues. DNA for the CDR3: TGTGCCTGTGACTCCGGCGCGTTTACTGGGGGCCCGAGCTCCTGGGACGCCCGACAGATGTTTTTC. Translated, it gives CACDSGAFTGGPSSWDARQMFF.

In the case of this clone: This DNA's translation and the protein TCRdb lists, from a much larger clone, do not match at residues 5 and 17, likely due to a read error; the protein shown is translated from the DNA. The V call is TRDV2, the J call TRDJ3; 9 positions agree with TRDD3. CDR3 size: 19 residues. The V gene's germline CDR1 is GEAIGNYY and CDR2 EKD. The CDR3 loop is CACDSGGFGSSWDTRQTFF. CDR3 nucleotides: TGTGCCTGTGACTCTGGGGGATTCGGGAGCTCCTGGGACACCCGACAGACGTTTTTC.

This clone was observed a few times. A read error may explain this, as a much larger clone is one base away. The CDR3 loop reads CALGRDRIGFADKLIF. CDR3 sequence (DNA): TGTGCTCTTGGGCGAGACCGGATAGGATTCGCCGATAAACTCATCTTT. The genes are TRDV1 and TRDJ1; possible D gene TRDD3, 5 bases. The J gene was missing in TCRdb and was found by matching the end of the DNA to germline. The germline CDR1 and CDR2 sequences are TSWWSYY and QGS. Trimming stripped 5 bases from V and 3 bases from J, with 19 bases between. There are 16 residues in the CDR3.

This clone was seen a handful of times. The amino acid sequence in TCRdb belongs to a much larger clone and departs from this DNA's translation at residue 5, likely a sequencing read error; the sequence shown is translated from the DNA. The chain employs TRDV1 and TRDJ4; TRDD3 matches at 13 bases. V gave up 4 bases and J gave up 0 bases; unmatched junction bases: 23. Germline loops: CDR1 TSWWSYY, CDR2 QGS. This CDR3 comprises 22 residues. CDR3 loop: CALGGLANFITGGYAPARPLIF. The CDR3, as DNA: TGTGCTCTTGGGGGACTAGCCAATTTCATTACTGGGGGATACGCCCCGGCCAGACCCCTGATCTTT.

This clone was observed at least ten times. The chain couples TRDV1 to TRDJ1, with 10 bases matching TRDD3. The CDR3 covers 21 residues. CDR1 is TSWWSYY and CDR2 is QGS in the germline V gene. Unmatched junction bases numbered 21, after V lost 4 bases and J lost 1 base. CDR3 protein: CALGVPGPVLWGIETTDKLIF. The CDR3 nucleotides are TGTGCTCTTGGGGTCCCGGGACCGGTGCTCTGGGGGATAGAAACCACCGATAAACTCATCTTT.

This clone appeared a few times. The protein TCRdb lists belongs to a much larger clone and differs from this DNA's translation at residue 4, which points to a read error; the protein shown is made from the DNA. The chain couples TRDV1 to TRDJ1; 8 bases fit TRDD2. This CDR3 is built from 17 residues. Germline V gene sequence: CDR1 TSWWSYY, CDR2 QGS. DNA for the CDR3: TGTGCTCTTGAGGAATCTTCCTACCGGTGTGTGTCCGATAAACTCATCTTT. Translating gives CALEESSYRCVSDKLIF.

Note on this clone: Germline and junction disagree at one end, which may indicate a read error. V gene TRDV1 combines with J gene TRDJ1, with a weak D call TRDD3 (5 bases). Since TCRdb gives no J gene, matching the DNA to germline was used here to assign it. This CDR3 has 12 amino acids. Germline-derived CDR1 and CDR2 are TSWWSYY and QGS. The CDR3: CSGLRDTDKLIF. The CDR3 DNA sequence: TGCTCTGGGCTGCGGGACACCGATAAACTCATCTTT.

About this clone: A read error likely explains why the TCRdb protein, taken from a much larger clone, differs from this DNA's translation at residue 10; the protein shown is translated from the DNA. The chain links TRDV2 to TRDJ3, with 8 bases matching TRDD3. The J segment lost 0 bases and the V segment lost 0 bases, leaving 6 bases of the junction unmatched. Germline-derived CDR1 and CDR2 are GEAIGNYY and EKD. The CDR3 length is 19 residues. Here the CDR3 reads CACDTVLGAGSWDTRQMFF. CDR3 coding DNA: TGTGCCTGTGACACCGTACTGGGGGCCGGCTCCTGGGACACCCGACAGATGTTTTTC.

This clone has only a few counts. TCRdb's protein, taken from a much larger clone, differs from this DNA's translation at residue 6, likely owing to a read error; the protein displayed comes from the DNA. There is no J gene call, but TRDV1 is given as the V gene; TRDD3, the table's D call, lacks a check against the DNA. CDR1 is TSWWSYY and CDR2 is QGS in the germline V gene. CDR3 length equals 21 residues. As DNA, the CDR3 is TGTGCTCTTGGTATAGGAATCCCACTTCGGCGTAGTGGGGGATACGCACCAAGGCTCATCTTT. Encoded protein: CALGIGIPLRRSGGYAPRLIF.

With respect to this clone: A far larger clone differs by one base, so this is likely a read error. Other DNA sequences in the sample encode the same CDR3. V usage is TRDV2 and J usage is TRDJ3, with 8 bases lining up with TRDD3. TCRdb does not report a J gene; here it was assigned by matching the DNA to germline references. V dropped 1 base and J dropped 0; count of bases not matched to a gene: 19. The CDR3 totals 23 residues. Germline V gene sequence: CDR1 GEAIGNYY, CDR2 EKD. CDR3 protein: CACDTQFKTGGPNSSWDTRQMFF. The CDR3 DNA is TGTGCCTGTGACACACAGTTTAAAACTGGGGGCCCTAACAGCTCCTGGGACACCCGACAGATGTTTTTC.

This clone was seen only a few times. TCRdb assigns this DNA the protein of a much larger clone, which departs from its translation at residue 7; this likely reflects a read error, and the protein shown comes from translating the DNA. V gene TRDV3 combines with J gene TRDJ1, with 8 bases matching TRDD3. TCRdb gives no J gene; it was assigned here by matching the DNA to germline. The germline gives CDR1 TVYSNPD, CDR2 GDNSRS (reference sequence). V trimming: 1 base; J trimming: 1 base; junction bases outside the gene matches: 17. The length of the CDR3 is 18 residues. CDR3 DNA: TGTGCCTTTATGTCCCGACAGGCTGGGGGACTCATCACCGATAAACTCATCTTT. It translates to CAFMSRQAGGLITDKLIF.

This clone appeared many times. The CDR3 spells CALGIPSGLGDKNTDKLIF. The CDR3 DNA reads as TGTGCTCTTGGGATCCCATCCGGACTGGGGGATAAGAACACCGATAAACTCATCTTT. The chain combines TRDV1 with TRDJ1; 11 positions match TRDD3. CDR1 is TSWWSYY, CDR2 QGS, per germline. Trimming took 5 bases from V and 0 from J; bases not matched to a gene: 14. CDR3 size: 19 residues.

This clone was counted only a few times. It differs at one base from a far larger clone, so likely a read error. The same CDR3 is also encoded by other DNA sequences in this sample. The chain carries TRDV1 and TRDJ1; TRDD3 aligns across 7 bases. No J gene is reported in TCRdb; it was inferred here by comparing the DNA with germline. CDR3 size: 18 residues. Trimming cost V 0 bases and J 0 bases; bases outside gene matches: 10. Germline V gives CDR1 TSWWSYY, CDR2 QGS. CDR3 nucleotide sequence: TGTGCTCTTGGGGAACTCCCGGTGGGGGACGACTACACCGATAAACTCATCTTT. Protein sequence: CALGELPVGDDYTDKLIF.

This clone came up a few times. This DNA's translation and the protein TCRdb lists, from a much larger clone, do not match at residue 9, likely due to a read error; the protein shown is translated from the DNA. The chain links TRDV1 to TRDJ1, with D perhaps matching TRDD3 (6 bases). Germline loops: CDR1 TSWWSYY, CDR2 QGS. Trimming cost V 3 bases and J 2 bases, with 22 bases left between them. The CDR3 is made up of 18 amino acids. DNA for the CDR3: TGTGCTCTTGGGGAGCTCCGGGGGGGACGAGGACAGACCGATAAACTCATCTTT. Translating gives CALGELRGGRGQTDKLIF.

This clone came up a few times. The translation of this DNA and the TCRdb protein of a much larger clone differ at residue 4, probably owing to a read error; the protein shown here is translated from the DNA. This rearrangement joins TRDV2 to TRDJ1; D is possibly TRDD3 (6 bases). The J gene was missing in TCRdb and was found by matching the end of the DNA to germline. This CDR3 comprises 15 residues. The germline V and J ends were trimmed by 5 bases and 2 bases, with 17 bases remaining between them. Germline V gene sequence: CDR1 GEAIGNYY, CDR2 EKD. DNA for the CDR3: TGTGCCTGTGGCGTTCGCCTTTGGGGGACCGATAAACTCATCTTT. Protein product: CACGVRLWGTDKLIF.

The sample holds a few counts of this clone. The TCRdb protein, from a much larger clone, departs from this DNA's translation at residue 18, likely by read error; the protein shown derives from the DNA. The V gene corresponds to TRDV1; no J gene was called; the D call TRDD3 from the table was never checked on the DNA. CDR1 TSWWSYY and CDR2 QGS come from the germline V gene. CDR3 length: 19 residues. This chain's CDR3 is CALGERAPAGGYAPDKLTF. The CDR3, as DNA: TGTGCTCTTGGGGAACGGGCTCCTGCCGGGGGATACGCGCCTGATAAACTCACCTTT.

This clone has more than one count but fewer than ten. TCRdb pairs this DNA with a much larger clone's protein that differs at residue 6, likely a read error; the protein shown was translated from the DNA. V and J are TRDV1 and TRDJ4, with 7 bases matching TRDD3. CDR1 and CDR2 from the germline V gene are TSWWSYY and QGS. J lost 3 bases, V lost 5 bases, and 9 bases had no gene match. CDR3 size: 14 residues. Here the CDR3 reads CALGPPWGPRPLIF. CDR3 nucleotide sequence: TGTGCTCTTGGGCCGCCCTGGGGGCCTCGACCCCTGATCTTT.

This clone was seen ten or more times. The V call is TRDV1, the J call TRDJ1; 11 nucleotides agree with TRDD3. V was clipped by 1 base and J by 0 bases; unmatched bases: 19. The CDR3 contains 22 residues. Looked up from germline, CDR1 is TSWWSYY and CDR2 is QGS. In DNA, the CDR3 is TGTGCTCTTGGGGAACCATCCTACTGGGGGATAATGATAGGTAGGAACACCGATAAACTCATCTTT. This gives the protein CALGEPSYWGIMIGRNTDKLIF.

Concerning this clone itself: This DNA's translation and the protein TCRdb lists, from a much larger clone, do not match at residue 19, likely due to a read error; the protein shown is translated from the DNA. The J segment was not called; the V segment is TRDV1; the table gives TRDD3 as D, unverified against the DNA. Germline values: CDR1 TSWWSYY, CDR2 QGS. This CDR3 has 21 amino acids. This CDR3 is CALGELELYRGRAFNTDKPIF. CDR3 coding DNA: TGTGCTCTTGGGGAACTAGAATTATATCGTGGTCGGGCCTTCAACACCGATAAACCCATCTTT.

Concerning this clone itself: The amino acid sequence in TCRdb belongs to a much larger clone and departs from this DNA's translation at residue 11, likely a sequencing read error; the sequence shown is translated from the DNA. V is TRDV2 and J is TRDJ1, with 11 bases fitting TRDD3. TCRdb lists no J gene, so it was determined here by aligning the DNA to germline. In germline, CDR1 is GEAIGNYY, CDR2 EKD. The CDR3 extends over 15 amino acids. Here the CDR3 DNA reads TGTGCCTGCTTACTTCTGGGGGATACCGCCGAAAAACTCATCTTT. Translated, it gives CACLLLGDTAEKLIF.

As concerns this clone: This DNA's translation and the protein TCRdb lists, from a much larger clone, do not match at residue 16, likely due to a read error; the protein shown is translated from the DNA. V gene TRDV2 combines with J gene TRDJ3; 11 bases align to TRDD3. Since TCRdb gives no J gene, matching the DNA to germline was used here to assign it. The CDR3 length is 20 residues. Germline V CDR1 and CDR2: GEAIGNYY, EKD. Written as DNA, the CDR3 is TGTGCCTGTGACACCACGACTGGGGGATATGTGGCCTGGGACACCCAACAGATGTTTTTC. Translation gives CACDTTTGGYVAWDTQQMFF.

In its sample, this clone was seen a few times. It is likely a read error: a sequence one base away is far more abundant. Other DNA variants within this sample encode the same CDR3. The chain links TRDV2 to TRDJ1; TRDD3 might be the D (5 bases). TCRdb supplies no J gene; here it was assigned by aligning the nucleotide sequence to germline. CDR3 length equals 17 residues. Germline V gene lookup returns CDR1 GEAIGNYY and CDR2 EKD. V lost 1 base and J 1 base, leaving 18 bases between the germline ends. CDR3 sequence (DNA): TGTGCCTGTGACACTAAACGCGGATATGCTCCCACCGATAAACTCATCTTT. This sequence encodes CACDTKRGYAPTDKLIF.

This clone is medium-sized (0.01 to 0.1%) in the sample. The same CDR3 arises from other DNA sequences in this sample as well. This chain connects TRDV2 to TRDJ3, with 8 bases lining up with TRDD3. CDR1 GEAIGNYY and CDR2 EKD come from the germline V gene. The trim removed 0 bases at V and 0 bases at J, leaving 0 bases unmatched. The CDR3 loop spans 17 amino acids. The CDR3: CACDTGIRSWDTRQMFF. In nucleotides, the CDR3 is TGTGCCTGTGACACCGGGATACGCTCCTGGGACACCCGACAGATGTTTTTC.

A few counts support this clone. It may be a read error: a sequence one base away is much more abundant. This sample includes further DNA sequences coding for the same CDR3. The chain employs TRDV1 and TRDJ1; the D gene is possibly TRDD2 (9 bases). The germline V and J ends were trimmed by 2 bases and 0 bases, with 40 bases remaining between them. The V gene's germline CDR1 is TSWWSYY and CDR2 QGS. The CDR3 length is 25 residues. The CDR3 DNA is TGTGCTCTTGGGGAAGTAATACTTGGCCTTCCTACCGATGATTACTGGGGGCTAAACACCGATAAACTCATCTTT. It specifies CALGEVILGLPTDDYWGLNTDKLIF.

Remarks on this clone: A far larger clone is only one base removed, so a read error is likely. The sample carries other DNA sequences with the same CDR3. The chain carries TRDV2 and TRDJ1; D uncertain. The germline V gene encodes CDR1 GEAIGNYY and CDR2 EKD. V was trimmed by 0 bases and J by 0 bases, leaving 19 bases between them. This CDR3 is 18 amino acids long. CDR3 nucleotides: TGTGCCTGTGACACCGTAAGTCAAGGTGGAAAGTACACCGATAAACTCATCTTT. This sequence encodes CACDTVSQGGKYTDKLIF.

Comment on this clone: The protein TCRdb lists belongs to a much larger clone and differs from this DNA's translation at residue 7, which points to a read error; the protein shown is made from the DNA. The gene calls are TRDV1 and TRDJ1; TRDD3 matches 13 bases. No J gene is reported in TCRdb; it was inferred here by comparing the DNA with germline. Germline lookup yields CDR1 TSWWSYY and CDR2 QGS. The V and J ends lost 3 bases and 1 base, in that order; junction bases with no gene match: 17. CDR3 size: 21 residues. The CDR3 DNA is TGTGCTCTTGGGGACAGTCCCTACACGTACTGGGGGATACGCGTCACCGATAAACTCATCTTT. The encoded protein is CALGDSPYTYWGIRVTDKLIF.

This clone has a handful of counts. The TCRdb protein, from a much larger clone, departs from this DNA's translation at residue 5, likely by read error; the protein shown derives from the DNA. The CDR3 region is CALGKCPLLFSRSTLLGDKYKLIF. CDR3 sequence (DNA): TGTGCTCTTGGGAAATGCCCCCTACTTTTCTCTAGGTCCACGTTACTGGGGGATAAATATAAACTCATTTTT. The chain is built from TRDV1 and TRDJ1, with 11 bases identical to TRDD3. The germline V gene encodes CDR1 TSWWSYY and CDR2 QGS. The CDR3 sequence is 24 residues long.

This clone was detected a few times. A far larger clone is off by one base, so a read error is likely. Different DNA sequences within this sample yield the same CDR3. The chain recombines TRDV1 with TRDJ1; 7 bases are shared with TRDD3. The J gene was missing in TCRdb and was found by matching the end of the DNA to germline. The CDR3 extends over 23 amino acids. Germline assignment: CDR1 TSWWSYY and CDR2 QGS. The CDR3 sequence: CALGEQYLNLYWGTSGGTDKLIF. DNA for the CDR3: TGTGCTCTCGGGGAACAGTACCTAAACCTGTACTGGGGAACCAGTGGGGGGACCGATAAACTCATCTTT.

Notes on this clone: This DNA's translation differs at residue 10 from TCRdb's protein, which comes from a much larger clone; a read error is likely, and the protein shown is translated from the DNA. The chain employs TRDV1 and TRDJ1, with D uncertain. The J gene was missing in TCRdb and was found by matching the end of the DNA to germline. This CDR3 contains 17 residues. Germline values: CDR1 TSWWSYY, CDR2 QGS. The V end was cut by 0 bases, the J end by 0 bases, with 14 bases between. Here the CDR3 reads CALGELLYILYTDKLIF. For the CDR3, the DNA is TGTGCTCTTGGGGAACTGTTGTATATCCTGTACACCGATAAACTCATCTTT.

This clone was seen only a few times. This likely reflects a read error, since a far larger clone is one base away. Other DNA sequences from this sample encode an identical CDR3 as well. V is TRDV1 and J is TRDJ1, with D hard to call. Because TCRdb records no J gene, it was assigned here through a match of the DNA to germline. With 7 bases removed from V and 3 bases from J, the gap between germline ends came to 12 bases. Germline V gene lookup returns CDR1 TSWWSYY and CDR2 QGS. The CDR3 loop spans 13 amino acids. CDR3 DNA sequence: TGTGCTCTTGTTTCCCTCGAATCCGATAAACTCATCTTT. This codes for CALVSLESDKLIF.

This clone came up a few times. This DNA's translation and the protein TCRdb lists, from a much larger clone, do not match at residue 15, likely due to a read error; the protein shown is translated from the DNA. The CDR3 nucleotides read TGTGCCTGTGACCCATGGACTACTGGGGGATACAATAAACTCACCTTT. Translating it yields CACDPWTTGGYNKLTF. The V gene call reads TRDV2; no J gene was called; the table names TRDD3, a call not compared with the DNA. The CDR3 is made up of 16 amino acids. CDR1 GEAIGNYY and CDR2 EKD come from the germline V gene.